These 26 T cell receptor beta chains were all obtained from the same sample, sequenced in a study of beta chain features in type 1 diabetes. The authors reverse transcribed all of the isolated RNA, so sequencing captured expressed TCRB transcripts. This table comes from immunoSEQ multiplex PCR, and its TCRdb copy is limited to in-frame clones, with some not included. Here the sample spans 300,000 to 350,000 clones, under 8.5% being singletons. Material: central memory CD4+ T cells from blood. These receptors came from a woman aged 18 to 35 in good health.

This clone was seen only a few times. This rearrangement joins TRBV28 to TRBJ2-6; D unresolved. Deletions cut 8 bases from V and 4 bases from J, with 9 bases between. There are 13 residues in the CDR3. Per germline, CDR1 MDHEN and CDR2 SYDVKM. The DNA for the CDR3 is TGTGCCAGCCGGATTGGAGGGGCCAACGTCCTGACTTTC. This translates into CASRIGGANVLTF. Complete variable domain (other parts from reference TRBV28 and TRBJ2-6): DVKVTQSSRYLVKRTGEKVFLECVQDMDHENMFWYRQDPGLGLRLIYFSYDVKMKEKGDIPEGYSVSREKKERFSLILESASTNQTSMYLCASRIGGANVLTFGAGSRLTVL.

The chain's CDR3 is CASSSSERPGRRNEKLFF. CDR3 bases: TGTGCCAGCAGCTCTTCCGAACGACCGGGACGGAGAAATGAAAAACTGTTTTTT. The rearrangement uses TRBV5-6 and TRBJ1-4; tentative D call: TRBD1 (5 bases). Per germline, CDR1 SGHDT and CDR2 YYEEEE. V was trimmed by 3 bases and J by 5 bases, leaving 23 bases between them. The CDR3 covers 18 residues.

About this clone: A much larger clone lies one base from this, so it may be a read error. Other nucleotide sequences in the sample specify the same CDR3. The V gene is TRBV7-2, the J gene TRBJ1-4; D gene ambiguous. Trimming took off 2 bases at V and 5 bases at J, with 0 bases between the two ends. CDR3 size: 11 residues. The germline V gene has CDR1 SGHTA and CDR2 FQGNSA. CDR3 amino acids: CASSLNEKLFF. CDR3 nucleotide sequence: TGTGCCAGCAGCTTAAATGAAAAACTGTTTTTT.

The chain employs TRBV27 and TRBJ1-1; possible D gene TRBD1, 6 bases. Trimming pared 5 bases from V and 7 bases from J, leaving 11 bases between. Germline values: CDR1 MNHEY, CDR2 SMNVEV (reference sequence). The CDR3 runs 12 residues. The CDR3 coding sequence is TGTGCCAGCAGTGAGATACAGGGTGAAGCTTTCTTT. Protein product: CASSEIQGEAFF.

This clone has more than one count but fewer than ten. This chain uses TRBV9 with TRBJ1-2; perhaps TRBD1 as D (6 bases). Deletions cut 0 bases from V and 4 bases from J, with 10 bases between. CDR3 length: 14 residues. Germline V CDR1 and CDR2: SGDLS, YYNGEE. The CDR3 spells CASSVARGSYGYTF. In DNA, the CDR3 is TGTGCCAGCAGCGTAGCCAGGGGATCCTATGGCTACACCTTC.

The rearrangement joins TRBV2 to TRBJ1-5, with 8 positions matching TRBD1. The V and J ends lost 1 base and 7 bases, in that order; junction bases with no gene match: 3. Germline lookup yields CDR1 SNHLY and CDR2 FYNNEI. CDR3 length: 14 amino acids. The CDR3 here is CASSEVAGGQPQHF. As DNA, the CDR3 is TGTGCCAGCAGTGAAGTAGCAGGGGGCCAGCCCCAGCATTTT.

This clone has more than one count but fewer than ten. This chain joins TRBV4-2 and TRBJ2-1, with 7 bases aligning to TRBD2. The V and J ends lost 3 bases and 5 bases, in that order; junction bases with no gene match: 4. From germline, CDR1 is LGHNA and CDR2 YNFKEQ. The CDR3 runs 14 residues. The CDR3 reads CASSHASGNNEQFF. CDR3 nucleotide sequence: TGTGCCAGCAGCCATGCTAGCGGTAACAATGAGCAGTTCTTC.

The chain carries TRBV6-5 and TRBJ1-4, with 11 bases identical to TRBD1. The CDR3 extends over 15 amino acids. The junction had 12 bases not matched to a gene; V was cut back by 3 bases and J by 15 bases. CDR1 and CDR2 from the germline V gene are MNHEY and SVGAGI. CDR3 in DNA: TGTGCCAGCAGTTATCAAGGGACAGGGGGTTCGGCGGTGTTTTTT. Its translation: CASSYQGTGGSAVFF.

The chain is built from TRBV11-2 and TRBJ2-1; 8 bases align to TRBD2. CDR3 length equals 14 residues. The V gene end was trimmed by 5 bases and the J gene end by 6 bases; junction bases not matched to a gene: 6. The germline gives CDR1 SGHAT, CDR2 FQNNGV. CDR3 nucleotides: TGTGCCAGCAGCCACCGGACTAGCAGCAATGAGCAGTTCTTC. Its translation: CASSHRTSSNEQFF.

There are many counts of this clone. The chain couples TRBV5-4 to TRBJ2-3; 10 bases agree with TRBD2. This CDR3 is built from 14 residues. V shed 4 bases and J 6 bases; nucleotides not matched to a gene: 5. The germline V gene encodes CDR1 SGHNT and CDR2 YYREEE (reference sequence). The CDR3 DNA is TGTGCCAGCAGCCCTACTAGCGGGAAGGATACGCAGTATTTT. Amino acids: CASSPTSGKDTQYF.

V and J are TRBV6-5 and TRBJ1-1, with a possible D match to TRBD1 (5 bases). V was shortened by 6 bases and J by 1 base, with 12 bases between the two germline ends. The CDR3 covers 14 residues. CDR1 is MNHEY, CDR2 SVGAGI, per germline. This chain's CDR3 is CASSAGTANTEAFF. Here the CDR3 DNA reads TGTGCCAGCAGCGCCGGGACGGCGAACACTGAAGCTTTCTTT.

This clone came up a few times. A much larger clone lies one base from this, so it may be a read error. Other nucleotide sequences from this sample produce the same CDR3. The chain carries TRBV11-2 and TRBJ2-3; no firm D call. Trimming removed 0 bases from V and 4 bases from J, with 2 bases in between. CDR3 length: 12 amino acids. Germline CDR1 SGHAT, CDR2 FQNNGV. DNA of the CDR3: TGTGCCAGCAGCTTAGACGCAGATACGCAGTATTTT. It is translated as CASSLDADTQYF.

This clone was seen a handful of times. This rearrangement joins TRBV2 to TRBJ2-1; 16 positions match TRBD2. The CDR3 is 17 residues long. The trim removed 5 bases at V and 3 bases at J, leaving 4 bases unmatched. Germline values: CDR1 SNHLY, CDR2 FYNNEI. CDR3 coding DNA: TGTGCCAGCAGTAAGGGACTAGCGGGAGGGAACTACAATGAGCAGTTCTTC. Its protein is CASSKGLAGGNYNEQFF.

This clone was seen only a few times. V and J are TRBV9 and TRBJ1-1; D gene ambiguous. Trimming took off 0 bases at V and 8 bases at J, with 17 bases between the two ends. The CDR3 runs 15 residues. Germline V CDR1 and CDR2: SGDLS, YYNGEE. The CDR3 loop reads CASSVDVSLPSEAFF. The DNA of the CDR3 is TGTGCCAGCAGCGTAGATGTGTCTCTTCCCTCAGAAGCTTTCTTT.

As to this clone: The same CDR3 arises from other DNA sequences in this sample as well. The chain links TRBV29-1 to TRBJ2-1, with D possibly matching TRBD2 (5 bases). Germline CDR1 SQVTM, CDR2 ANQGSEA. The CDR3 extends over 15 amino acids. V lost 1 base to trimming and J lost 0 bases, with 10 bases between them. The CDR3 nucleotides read TGCAGCGTTGAAGGGACTCTAAGCTCCTACAATGAGCAGTTCTTC. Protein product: CSVEGTLSSYNEQFF.

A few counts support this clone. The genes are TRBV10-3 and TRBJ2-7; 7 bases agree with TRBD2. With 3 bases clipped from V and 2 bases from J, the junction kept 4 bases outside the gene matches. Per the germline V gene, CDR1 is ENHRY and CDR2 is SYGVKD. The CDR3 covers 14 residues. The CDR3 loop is CAISDTGGPYEQYF. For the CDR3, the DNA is TGTGCCATCAGTGATACGGGAGGACCCTACGAGCAGTACTTC.

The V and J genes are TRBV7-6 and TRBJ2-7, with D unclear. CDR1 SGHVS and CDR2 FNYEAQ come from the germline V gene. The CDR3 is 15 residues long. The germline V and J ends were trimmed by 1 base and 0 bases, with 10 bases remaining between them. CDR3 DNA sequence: TGTGCCAGCAGCTTAGTAGATGGGATCTCCTACGAGCAGTACTTC. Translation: CASSLVDGISYEQYF.

This chain's CDR3 is CASSPPHGPQHF. DNA of the CDR3: TGTGCCAGCAGTCCCCCTCATGGGCCCCAGCATTTT. V is TRBV6-5 and J is TRBJ1-5; unclear D gene. The CDR3 is 12 amino acids. From germline, CDR1 is MNHEY and CDR2 SVGAGI. The V end lost 5 bases, the J end lost 9 bases, and 11 bases lay between the germline ends.

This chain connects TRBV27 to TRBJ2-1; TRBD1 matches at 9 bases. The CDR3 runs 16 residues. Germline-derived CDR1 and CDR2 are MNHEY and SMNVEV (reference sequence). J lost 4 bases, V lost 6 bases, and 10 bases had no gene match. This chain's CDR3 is CASRPRDREGYNEQFF. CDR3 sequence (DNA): TGTGCCAGCAGGCCACGGGACAGGGAGGGGTACAATGAGCAGTTCTTC.

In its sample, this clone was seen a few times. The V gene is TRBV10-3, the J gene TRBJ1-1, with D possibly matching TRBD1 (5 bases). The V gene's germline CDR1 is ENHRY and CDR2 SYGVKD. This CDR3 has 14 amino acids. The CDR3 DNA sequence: TGTGCGACAAAGGCGCGGGACCGAATCACTGAAGCTTTCTTT. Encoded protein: CATKARDRITEAFF.

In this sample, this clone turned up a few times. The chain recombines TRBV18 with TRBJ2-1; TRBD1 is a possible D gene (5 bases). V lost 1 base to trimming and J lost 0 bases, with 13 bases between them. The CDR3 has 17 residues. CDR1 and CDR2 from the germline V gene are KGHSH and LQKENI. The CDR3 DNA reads TGTGCCAGCTCACCACGGCTCTCTGACAGCTCCTACAATGAGCAGTTCTTC. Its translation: CASSPRLSDSSYNEQFF.

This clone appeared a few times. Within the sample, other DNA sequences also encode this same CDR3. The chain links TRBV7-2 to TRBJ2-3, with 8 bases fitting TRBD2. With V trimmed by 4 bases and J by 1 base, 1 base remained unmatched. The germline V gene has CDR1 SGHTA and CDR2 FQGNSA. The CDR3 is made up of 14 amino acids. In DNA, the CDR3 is TGTGCCAGCAGCTCGACTAGCGGCACAGATACGCAGTATTTT. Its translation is CASSSTSGTDTQYF. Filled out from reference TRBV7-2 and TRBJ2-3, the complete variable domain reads GAGVSQSPSNKVTEKGKDVELRCDPISGHTALYWYRQSLGQGLEFLIYFQGNSAPDKSGLPSDRFSAERTGGSVSTLTIQRTQQEDSAVYLCASSSTSGTDTQYFGPGTRLTVL.

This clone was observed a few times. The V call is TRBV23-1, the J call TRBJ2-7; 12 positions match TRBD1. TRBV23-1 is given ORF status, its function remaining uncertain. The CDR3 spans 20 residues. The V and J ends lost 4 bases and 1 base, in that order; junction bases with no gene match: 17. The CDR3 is CASSRQFPGQGAQRSYEQYF. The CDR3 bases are TGCGCCAGCAGTCGACAGTTTCCGGGACAGGGGGCCCAAAGGTCCTACGAGCAGTACTTC.

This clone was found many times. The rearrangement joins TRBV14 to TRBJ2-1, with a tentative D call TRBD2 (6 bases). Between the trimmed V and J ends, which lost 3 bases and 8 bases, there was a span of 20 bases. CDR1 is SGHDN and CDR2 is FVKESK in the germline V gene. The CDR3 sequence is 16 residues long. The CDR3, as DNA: TGTGCCAGCAGCCACCAAGTGACGACTAGGCGGCATGAGCAGTTCTTC. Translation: CASSHQVTTRRHEQFF. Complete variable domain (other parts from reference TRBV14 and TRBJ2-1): EAGVTQFPSHSVIEKGQTVTLRCDPISGHDNLYWYRRVMGKEIKFLLHFVKESKQDESGMPNNRFLAERTGGTYSTLKVQPAELEDSGVYFCASSHQVTTRRHEQFFGPGTRLTVL.

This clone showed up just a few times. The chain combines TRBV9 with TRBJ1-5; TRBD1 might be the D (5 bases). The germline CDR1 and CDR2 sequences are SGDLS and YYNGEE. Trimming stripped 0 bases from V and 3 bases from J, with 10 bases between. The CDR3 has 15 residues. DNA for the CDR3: TGTGCCAGCAGCGTAGTAGGAGGGGACAATCAGCCCCAGCATTTT. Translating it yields CASSVVGGDNQPQHF.

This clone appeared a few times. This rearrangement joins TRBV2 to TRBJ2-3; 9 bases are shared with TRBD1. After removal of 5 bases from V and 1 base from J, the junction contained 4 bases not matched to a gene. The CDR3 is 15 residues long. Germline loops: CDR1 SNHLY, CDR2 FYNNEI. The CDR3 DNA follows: TGTGCCAGCAGTCGGGACAGGGTGGGCACAGATACGCAGTATTTT. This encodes CASSRDRVGTDTQYF.